The 3 T cell receptor beta chains presented below share a single source sample, sequenced in a study of beta chain features in type 1 diabetes. The study, taken as a whole, reports: Shortening that was moderate but significant affected the TCRB CDR3s of Type 1 diabetes patients in all four CD4+ subsets.

Expressed TCRB transcripts were sequenced because the entire RNA isolate underwent reverse transcription. This table comes from immunoSEQ multiplex PCR, and its TCRdb copy is limited to in-frame clones, with some not included. Of some 370,000 clones in the sample, 9.5% to 10% were seen once. These TCRs are of unknown antigen specificity. The sample taken for sequencing was central memory CD4+ T cells from blood. The receptors come from a man aged 25-45 years with type 1 diabetes.

This clone was detected a few times. The V and J genes are TRBV15 and TRBJ1-5, with a weak D call TRBD1 (5 bases). With 5 bases removed from V and 8 bases from J, the gap between germline ends came to 22 bases. The germline gives CDR1 LNHNV, CDR2 YYDKDF (reference sequence). The CDR3 loop spans 16 amino acids. CDR3 residues: CATSPRSNPRGEPQHF. The CDR3 coding sequence is TGTGCCACCAGCCCACGCTCCAACCCCCGGGGGGAGCCCCAGCATTTT.

This clone was observed a few times. V usage is TRBV9 and J usage is TRBJ2-5; 7 nucleotides line up with TRBD1. Germline lookup yields CDR1 SGDLS and CDR2 YYNGEE. V dropped 7 bases and J dropped 2; count of bases not matched to a gene: 11. The CDR3 extends over 15 amino acids. CDR3 sequence: CASSPMGTEQETQYF. The CDR3 DNA reads as TGTGCCAGCTCACCTATGGGGACAGAGCAAGAGACCCAGTACTTC.

The chain carries TRBV28 and TRBJ2-5, with TRBD2 matching 15 bases. The J call is doubtful: the DNA matches TRBJ2-7 better. The CDR3 is 16 amino acids. Germline CDR1 reads MDHEN; CDR2 reads SYDVKM. DNA for the CDR3: TGTGCCAGCAGTTCGGGGACTAGCGGGAGGTGGTCCGAGCAGTACTTC. It specifies CASSSGTSGRWSEQYF.